Below, 29 T cell receptor beta chains from the same sample are listed, as sequenced in a study of blood T cell repertoires in COVID-19. Clones were sequenced by immunoSEQ multiplex PCR, and TCRdb holds only the in-frame ones, with some missing. The sample holds fewer than 300,000 clones, roughly 92% seen once. Sequencing used peripheral blood. These receptors all come from a woman under 40 with COVID-19, enrolled during active disease.

The chain recombines TRBV10-1 with TRBJ2-1; TRBD2 is a possible D gene (6 bases). The length of the CDR3 is 14 residues. Germline lookup yields CDR1 WNHNN and CDR2 SYGVQD (reference sequence). V shed 6 bases and J shed 4 bases, with 13 bases lying between them. CDR3 loop: CASSRDSPYNEQFF. CDR3 DNA sequence: TGCGCCAGCAGCCGGGACTCCCCTTACAATGAGCAGTTCTTC.

V usage is TRBV5-1 and J usage is TRBJ1-1; 7 bases are shared with TRBD1. CDR1 is SGHRS and CDR2 is YFSETQ in the germline V gene. Trimming at V came to 4 bases and at J to 8 bases, leaving 8 bases not matched to a gene. CDR3 length: 13 residues. The DNA for the CDR3 is TGCGCCAGCAGCGGCGGGACAGACGAGGAAGCTTTCTTT. This codes for CASSGGTDEEAFF.

CDR3 protein: CATVAGASTGELFF. The CDR3 coding sequence is TGTGCCACGGTAGCGGGGGCCAGCACCGGGGAGCTGTTTTTT. The chain carries TRBV28 and TRBJ2-2, with 9 bases lining up with TRBD2. This CDR3 is built from 14 residues. CDR1 is MDHEN, CDR2 SYDVKM, per germline. V shed 10 bases, J shed 4 bases, and the junction held 7 bases outside the gene matches. Filled out from reference TRBV28 and TRBJ2-2, the complete variable domain reads DVKVTQSSRYLVKRTGEKVFLECVQDMDHENMFWYRQDPGLGLRLIYFSYDVKMKEKGDIPEGYSVSREKKERFSLILESASTNQTSMYLCATVAGASTGELFFGEGSRLTVL.

CDR3 region: CSVAAGLRPTEAFF. The CDR3 nucleotides are TGCAGCGTTGCGGCAGGGCTTCGACCCACTGAAGCTTTCTTT. This chain links TRBV29-1 with TRBJ1-1; D is possibly TRBD1 (5 bases). The CDR3 loop spans 14 amino acids. In germline, CDR1 is SQVTM, CDR2 ANQGSEA. V shed 4 bases and J shed 4 bases, with 16 bases lying between them.

The J gene is TRBJ1-1, the V gene TRBV5-1, with no clear D. Deletions cut 2 bases from V and 1 base from J, with 6 bases between. Germline CDR1 reads SGHRS; CDR2 reads YFSETQ. The CDR3 runs 13 residues. The CDR3 here is CASSFAGNTEAFF. Here the CDR3 DNA reads TGCGCCAGCAGCTTCGCCGGGAACACTGAAGCTTTCTTT.

CDR3 region: CATPGGPYEQYF. The DNA for the CDR3 is TGTGCCACCCCGGGAGGGCCGTACGAGCAGTACTTC. This chain uses TRBV19 with TRBJ2-7, with TRBD2 matching over 8 bases. V lost 10 bases and J lost 4; bases outside the gene matches: 6. The CDR3 is made up of 12 amino acids. The V gene's germline CDR1 is LNHDA and CDR2 SQIVND (reference sequence).

This chain links TRBV6-1 with TRBJ2-2, with TRBD1 as a possible D gene (6 bases). The germline V and J ends were trimmed by 1 base and 6 bases, with 12 bases remaining between them. The CDR3 sequence is 15 residues long. Per germline, CDR1 MNHNS and CDR2 SASEGT. DNA of the CDR3: TGTGCCAGCAGTGAAGGAGCAGGGGTCCCCGGGGAGCTGTTTTTT. It codes for CASSEGAGVPGELFF.

V gene TRBV5-1 combines with J gene TRBJ2-1; D is possibly TRBD2 (5 bases). The germline V and J ends were trimmed by 0 bases and 5 bases, with 9 bases remaining between them. This CDR3 spans 14 amino acids. Germline CDR1 SGHRS, CDR2 YFSETQ. DNA of the CDR3: TGCGCCAGCAGCTTGGGACTAACCGACAATGAGCAGTTCTTC. It codes for CASSLGLTDNEQFF.

The chain links TRBV6-5 to TRBJ1-1, with 7 bases that match TRBD1. The CDR3 has 13 amino acids. Germline CDR1 is MNHEY and CDR2 is SVGAGI. V gave up 6 bases and J gave up 5 bases; unmatched junction bases: 6. CDR3 in amino acids: CASRSPRGTEAFF. CDR3 nucleotides: TGTGCCAGCAGATCACCCAGGGGGACTGAAGCTTTCTTT.

This clone is a singleton in its sample. The J gene is TRBJ1-1, the V gene TRBV5-1, with TRBD1 matching 7 bases. Germline loops: CDR1 SGHRS, CDR2 YFSETQ. V lost 4 bases to trimming and J lost 8 bases; unmatched junction nucleotides: 11. The CDR3 has 14 residues. CDR3 amino acids: CASSPGTEQGEAFF. For the CDR3, the DNA is TGCGCCAGCAGCCCCGGGACAGAACAGGGAGAAGCTTTCTTT.

The J gene is TRBJ1-4, the V gene TRBV5-1; TRBD1 might be the D (6 bases). This CDR3 comprises 15 residues. Trimming took off 6 bases at V and 0 bases at J, with 12 bases between the two ends. Germline loops: CDR1 SGHRS, CDR2 YFSETQ. CDR3 nucleotide sequence: TGCGCCAGCACCCGGACAGCTGCAACTAATGAAAAACTGTTTTTT. It yields the protein CASTRTAATNEKLFF.

The V and J genes are TRBV4-2 and TRBJ1-2; unclear D gene. Germline loops: CDR1 LGHNA, CDR2 YNFKEQ. V was pared by 3 bases and J by 0 bases, with 14 bases between. The CDR3 spans 16 residues. CDR3 in amino acids: CASSQASDRANYGYTF. The CDR3 nucleotides are TGTGCCAGCAGCCAGGCGTCGGATCGGGCTAACTATGGCTACACCTTC.

The rearrangement joins TRBV21-1 to TRBJ2-3; the table calls TRBD2, which could not be checked here. TRBV21-1 is deemed a pseudogene. There are 17 residues in the CDR3. The CDR3 loop reads CASSKAHGLAGTDTQYF. The DNA for the CDR3 is TGTGCCAGCAGCAAAGCGCATGGACTAGCGGGCACAGATACGCAGTATTTT.

The chain joins TRBV27 to TRBJ1-2; D is uncertain. The germline V gene has CDR1 MNHEY and CDR2 SMNVEV (reference sequence). CDR3 length: 13 amino acids. Between the trimmed V and J ends, which lost 8 bases and 4 bases, there was a span of 14 bases. CDR3 nucleotide sequence: TGTGCCAGCCCTATATCCCCCCGCTATGGCTACACCTTC. This encodes CASPISPRYGYTF.

The gene calls are TRBV3-1 (or the pseudogene TRBV3-2) and TRBJ2-7; TRBD1 is a possible D gene (6 bases). V dropped 0 bases and J dropped 0 bases, with 15 bases sitting between them. CDR3 length equals 17 residues. CDR1 and CDR2 (germline): LGHDT, YNNKEL (reference sequence). The CDR3 reads CASSQEVPRGLSYEQYF. For the CDR3, the DNA is TGTGCCAGCAGCCAAGAAGTTCCCAGGGGCCTCTCCTACGAGCAGTACTTC.

The CDR3 loop is CATLPTWRDAYEQYF. The CDR3 DNA reads as TGTGCCACCTTACCCACTTGGCGGGATGCCTACGAGCAGTACTTC. This sequence joins TRBV6-5 and TRBJ2-7, with TRBD2 as a possible D gene (6 bases). The V end was cut by 10 bases, the J end by 2 bases, with 21 bases between. Germline V gene lookup returns CDR1 MNHEY and CDR2 SVGAGI. The CDR3 consists of 15 residues.

The V gene is TRBV5-1, the J gene TRBJ2-5, with a possible D match to TRBD1 (6 bases). Deletions cut 2 bases from V and 1 base from J, with 18 bases between. Germline-derived CDR1 and CDR2 are SGHRS and YFSETQ. The CDR3 runs to 17 residues. The CDR3 DNA reads TGCGCCAGCAGCTTTGGGGACACGGGGTTAGGCCAAGAGACCCAGTACTTC. Translated, it gives CASSFGDTGLGQETQYF.

The chain links TRBV5-6 to TRBJ1-5, with D perhaps TRBD1 (6 bases). V was clipped by 0 bases and J by 0 bases, with 10 bases between them. The CDR3 runs to 16 residues. Per germline, CDR1 SGHDT and CDR2 YYEEEE. CDR3: CASSLGRGNSNQPQHF. Written as DNA, the CDR3 is TGTGCCAGCAGCTTGGGCAGGGGCAATAGCAATCAGCCCCAGCATTTT.

The CDR3: CASSFDGRDEQYF. The CDR3 bases are TGTGCCAGCAGCTTTGATGGCAGGGACGAGCAGTACTTC. J is TRBJ2-7 and V is TRBV7-9; possible D gene TRBD1, 5 bases. Between the trimmed V and J ends, which lost 3 bases and 5 bases, there was a span of 11 bases. The CDR3 contains 13 residues. Germline V CDR1 and CDR2: SEHNR, FQNEAQ (reference sequence).

The chain couples TRBV24-1 to TRBJ1-1; no firm D call. CDR3 length equals 13 residues. Looked up from germline, CDR1 is KGHDR and CDR2 is SFDVKD. V shed 5 bases and J shed 4 bases, with 10 bases lying between them. The CDR3 reads CATSASQATEAFF. CDR3 sequence (DNA): TGTGCCACCAGTGCTTCGCAGGCCACTGAAGCTTTCTTT.

The rearrangement links TRBV5-6 to TRBJ1-1, with a weak D call TRBD1 (6 bases). CDR3 size: 14 residues. The ends were cut back, 3 bases at V and 8 bases at J, with 17 bases in the middle. The V gene's germline CDR1 is SGHDT and CDR2 YYEEEE. CDR3 sequence: CASSSLRRQAEAFF. In DNA, the CDR3 is TGTGCCAGCAGCTCCCTAAGGCGACAGGCAGAAGCTTTCTTT. The full variable domain, completed using reference TRBV5-6 and TRBJ1-1, is DAGVTQSPTHLIKTRGQQVTLRCSPKSGHDTVSWYQQALGQGPQFIFQYYEEEERQRGNFPDRFSGHQFPNYSSELNVNALLLGDSALYLCASSSLRRQAEAFFGQGTRLTVV.

This chain connects TRBV27 to TRBJ2-7; 8 bases align to TRBD2. V was pared by 2 bases and J by 1 base, with 4 bases of the junction left unmatched. CDR1 and CDR2 from the germline V gene are MNHEY and SMNVEV (reference sequence). This CDR3 contains 15 residues. CDR3 region: CASSLKLAGSYEQYF. CDR3 nucleotide sequence: TGTGCCAGCAGTTTAAAGCTAGCGGGTTCCTACGAGCAGTACTTC.

This sequence joins TRBV28 and TRBJ1-2; unclear D gene. This CDR3 contains 12 residues. Per the germline V gene, CDR1 is MDHEN and CDR2 is SYDVKM. The V end was cut by 5 bases, the J end by 1 base, with 5 bases between. CDR3 sequence reads: CASSQINYGYTF. CDR3 sequence (DNA): TGTGCCAGCAGTCAGATTAACTATGGCTACACCTTC.

The chain recombines TRBV27 with TRBJ1-5; D not certain. V shed 2 bases and J shed 0 bases, with 14 bases lying between them. Per germline, CDR1 MNHEY and CDR2 SMNVEV (reference sequence). CDR3 length: 17 amino acids. The CDR3 loop is CASSLIGSPFSNQPQHF. DNA for the CDR3: TGTGCCAGCAGTTTAATAGGGAGCCCCTTTAGCAATCAGCCCCAGCATTTT.

This clone occurred many times. The chain recombines TRBV1 with TRBJ1-1. TRBV1 is assigned pseudogene status. The CDR3 sequence is 8 residues long. CDR3 protein: CTSSRPYF. DNA for the CDR3: TGCACCAGCAGCCGCCCCTACTTT.

The chain has TRBV14 and TRBJ1-2, with a possible D match to TRBD1 (5 bases). In germline, CDR1 is SGHDN, CDR2 FVKESK. The CDR3 has 14 residues. Trimming shortened V by 1 base and J by 4 bases, and 10 bases separated the two germline ends. CDR3 protein: CASSQAMGGYGYTF. The CDR3 nucleotides are TGTGCCAGCAGCCAAGCGATGGGGGGCTATGGCTACACCTTC.

The V and J genes are TRBV6-5 and TRBJ1-6; 9 positions agree with TRBD1. The CDR3 is made up of 15 amino acids. The junction had 10 bases not matched to a gene; V was cut back by 6 bases and J by 10 bases. Per germline, CDR1 MNHEY and CDR2 SVGAGI. CDR3 DNA: TGTGCCAGCAGGTCCCCGGGACAGGGAAGGTCACCCCTCCACTTT. It codes for CASRSPGQGRSPLHF.

The V gene is TRBV13, the J gene TRBJ1-2; possible D gene TRBD1, 5 bases. The ends were cut back, 2 bases at V and 7 bases at J, with 14 bases in the middle. Per the germline V gene, CDR1 is PRHDT and CDR2 is FYEKMQ (reference sequence). The CDR3 is 14 amino acids. The CDR3 DNA reads TGTGCCAGCAGCTTAAGCCCGACAGCAAGTGGCTACACCTTC. Translating it yields CASSLSPTASGYTF. The full variable domain, in which reference TRBV13 and TRBJ1-2 provide the parts outside the CDR3, is AAGVIQSPRHLIKEKRETATLKCYPIPRHDTVYWYQQGPGQDPQFLISFYEKMQSDKGSIPDRFSAQQFSDYHSELNMSSLELGDSALYFCASSLSPTASGYTFGSGTRLTVV.

This clone was seen only once. The chain is built from TRBV2 and TRBJ2-1; D is uncertain. V was shortened by 6 bases and J by 6 bases, with 9 bases between the two germline ends. This CDR3 has 12 residues. CDR1 and CDR2 (germline): SNHLY, FYNNEI. The CDR3 DNA follows: TGTGCCAGCAGGGCTGGCGGCAATGAGCAGTTCTTC. Translation gives CASRAGGNEQFF.